This T cell receptor beta chain was documented in a study of T cell repertoires in cytomegalovirus infection. CDR3 length equals 16 residues. Trimming took off 1 base at V and 5 bases at J, with 15 bases between the two ends. The V gene's germline CDR1 is SGHVS and CDR2 FNYEAQ. Via MiXCR, TCRdb re-called the reads, giving one row per CDR3 protein. The sample contains about 450,000 distinct CDR3 sequences, about 33% of which appear only once. This TCR derives from a human donor in good health (CMV status not recorded). Some clones in this sample may be carry-over from other donors' samples. Sequenced material: PBMCs. This chain joins TRBV7-6 and TRBJ2-1; the D is unclear. The CDR3 bases are TGTGCCAGCAGCTTAGAGGTCGGGTTTCGCGACAATGAGCAGTTCTTC. Its protein product is CASSLEVGFRDNEQFF.